The 25 T cell receptor beta chains below come from one sample, sequenced in a study of human T cells and chemical hapten exposure. Described time point: patch test 2, 6 weeks after DPC sensitization. The sample's treatment: therapeutic diphenylcyclopropenone sensitization with weekly scalp DPC. TCRdb analysed the RACE reads with MiXCR anew, one entry per CDR3 protein. The sample lists 25,000 to 30,000 distinct CDR3 sequences; over 8.5% were seen once. The specimen was whole blood, collected in connection with sensitization to the hapten diphenylcyclopropenone (DPC). The receptors originated from a man under 40 with alopecia areata. Some clones in this sample may be carry-over from other donors' samples.

Within the sample, this clonotype is medium-sized. The rearrangement links TRBV20-1 to TRBJ2-1; no definite D call. This CDR3 spans 16 amino acids. Germline CDR1 reads DFQATT; CDR2 reads SNEGSKA (reference sequence). V gave up 0 bases and J gave up 1 base, with 13 bases separating them. The DNA for the CDR3 is TGCAGTGCTAGAGAAGGTCGCATCCTATCCTACAATGAGCAGTTCTTC. Translating it yields CSAREGRILSYNEQFF.

This clonotype has ten or more counts. This sequence joins TRBV18 and TRBJ2-3; D not resolved. V lost 1 base and J lost 2, with 4 bases in between. The CDR3 totals 13 residues. Germline V lookup: CDR1 KGHSH, CDR2 LQKENI. The DNA for the CDR3 is TGTGCCAGCTCACCACAGAACACAGATACGCAGTATTTT. Translation gives CASSPQNTDTQYF.

This clonotype was observed at least ten times. This chain links TRBV12-2 with TRBJ1-2. TRBV12-2 is a pseudogene. The CDR3 is 14 amino acids. CDR3 sequence: CASRLGGESPGYTF. Here the CDR3 DNA reads TGTGCAAGTCGCTTAGGCGGGGAATCCCCTGGCTACACCTTC.

On this clonotype: A read error may be the cause here, since a much bigger clone is one base away. J is TRBJ2-7 and V is TRBV6-2 or TRBV6-3; no clear D gene. The DNA end lines up better with TRBJ2-1; the J call may be wrong. CDR1 is MNHEY and CDR2 is SVGEGT in the germline V gene. The CDR3 loop spans 13 amino acids. Written as DNA, the CDR3 is TGTGCCAGCGTTGACGCGAGCTCCTACGAGCAGTTCTTC. Protein: CASVDASSYEQFF.

J is TRBJ2-2 and V is TRBV24-1, with 7 bases matching TRBD1. The CDR3 is made up of 11 amino acids. Germline V gene sequence: CDR1 KGHDR, CDR2 SFDVKD. J lost 6 bases, V lost 10 bases, and 1 base had no gene match. This CDR3 is CATGQAGELFF. CDR3 sequence (DNA): TGTGCCACTGGACAGGCCGGGGAGCTGTTTTTT.

Ten or more counts support this clonotype. The V call is TRBV3-1, the J call TRBJ2-7; unclear D gene. V lost 3 bases to trimming and J lost 3 bases, with 3 bases between them. From germline, CDR1 is LGHDT and CDR2 YNNKEL (reference sequence). The CDR3 is made up of 11 amino acids. The chain's CDR3 is CASSHRYEQYF. CDR3 bases: TGTGCCAGCAGCCATCGCTACGAGCAGTACTTC.

Regarding this clonotype: A read error may produce the germline difference seen at one junction end. The chain carries TRBV7-7 and TRBJ2-3; 13 bases line up with TRBD2. The CDR3 contains 15 residues. From germline, CDR1 is SSHAT and CDR2 FNYEAQ (reference sequence). The CDR3, as DNA: TGTGCTAGCAGCACTAGCGGGAGGGCCGGAGATACGCAGTATTTT. Translation: CASSTSGRAGDTQYF. Using reference TRBV7-7 and TRBJ2-3 for the parts outside the CDR3, the full variable domain is GAGVSQSPRYKVTKRGQDVTLRCDPISSHATLYWYQQALGQGPEFLTYFNYEAQPDKSGLPSDRFSAERPEGSISTLTIQRTEQRDSAMYRCASSTSGRAGDTQYFGPGTRLTVL.

This clonotype was detected a few times. This chain uses TRBV28 with TRBJ2-5; TRBD1 might be the D (6 bases). Germline-derived CDR1 and CDR2 are MDHEN and SYDVKM. This CDR3 has 12 residues. The V and J ends lost 6 bases and 5 bases respectively, with 10 bases between them. Here the CDR3 reads CASRVQGETQYF. As DNA, the CDR3 is TGTGCCAGCAGGGTTCAGGGGGAGACCCAGTACTTC.

This clonotype was counted between two and nine times. This rearrangement joins TRBV20-1 to TRBJ2-3, with D tentatively TRBD1 or TRBD2 (5 bases each). This CDR3 is 13 amino acids long. Trimming took off 6 bases at V and 2 bases at J, with 12 bases between the two ends. Germline V gives CDR1 DFQATT, CDR2 SNEGSKA (reference sequence). CDR3 in DNA: TGCAGTGCCCCGGGACCCTACACAGATACGCAGTATTTT. Protein sequence: CSAPGPYTDTQYF.

The sample holds many counts of this clonotype. V and J are TRBV2 and TRBJ1-1; no clear D gene. Trimming stripped 6 bases from V and 7 bases from J, with 9 bases between. This CDR3 region has 11 residues. CDR1 is SNHLY and CDR2 is FYNNEI in the germline V gene. This chain's CDR3 is CASSPEIEAFF. In DNA, the CDR3 is TGTGCCAGCAGCCCAGAAATTGAAGCTTTCTTT.

This chain joins TRBV6-6 and TRBJ1-2; maybe TRBD1 (5 bases). This CDR3 spans 14 amino acids. CDR1 is MNHNY, CDR2 SVGAGI, per germline (reference sequence). V was shortened by 5 bases and J by 7 bases, with 17 bases between the two germline ends. CDR3 DNA: TGTGCCAGCAGTCCCCTCCGGGACCACGTTGGCTACACCTTC. Amino acids: CASSPLRDHVGYTF.

In its sample, this clonotype was seen many times. This chain connects TRBV25-1 to TRBJ1-2; D may be TRBD1 (6 bases). This CDR3 comprises 15 residues. Trimming took 5 bases from V and 8 from J, leaving 21 bases between them. The germline CDR1 and CDR2 sequences are MGHDK and SYGVNS. CDR3 region: CASSPIGTKTGGYTF. The CDR3, as DNA: TGTGCCAGCAGTCCCATCGGGACAAAAACGGGAGGCTACACCTTC.

There are many counts of this clonotype. The rearrangement links TRBV18 to TRBJ2-1; 11 positions agree with TRBD2. With V trimmed by 1 base and J by 7 bases, 9 bases remained unmatched. Germline assignment: CDR1 KGHSH and CDR2 LQKENI. This CDR3 comprises 17 residues. The CDR3 spells CASSPQFPLAGGNEQFF. CDR3 coding DNA: TGTGCCAGCTCACCACAGTTCCCTCTAGCGGGAGGTAATGAGCAGTTCTTC.

This clonotype came up a few times. The genes are TRBV7-2 and TRBJ2-1; 10 bases map to TRBD2. This CDR3 contains 15 residues. CDR1 and CDR2 (germline): SGHTA, FQGNSA. Trimming took 8 bases from V and 0 from J; bases not matched to a gene: 4. The CDR3 here is CASFSGGPSYNEQFF. CDR3 bases: TGTGCCAGCTTTAGCGGGGGGCCCTCCTACAATGAGCAGTTCTTC.

The table lists this clonotype with many counts. The V call is TRBV11-2, the J call TRBJ1-1, with 8 bases fitting TRBD1. CDR3 length: 15 amino acids. In germline, CDR1 is SGHAT, CDR2 FQNNGV. Germline trimming cut 0 bases from V and 4 bases from J; bases unmatched to any gene: 4. As DNA, the CDR3 is TGTGCCAGCAGCTTAGAGGCAGGGGGCCGCACTGAAGCTTTCTTT. Translated, it gives CASSLEAGGRTEAFF.

The sample holds many counts of this clonotype. This rearrangement joins TRBV6-2 or TRBV6-3 to TRBJ1-5; D uncertain. The V end lost 0 bases, the J end lost 4 bases, and 7 bases lay between the germline ends. This CDR3 is built from 14 residues. Germline V gene lookup returns CDR1 MNHEY and CDR2 SVGEGT. This CDR3 is CASSYSKRNQPQHF. The CDR3 nucleotides are TGTGCCAGCAGTTACTCGAAACGGAATCAGCCCCAGCATTTT.

This clonotype was recorded at least ten times. The chain recombines TRBV30 with TRBJ1-2, with D uncertain. CDR3 length: 13 amino acids. Germline loops: CDR1 GTSNPN, CDR2 SVGIG (reference sequence). Trimming cost V 0 bases and J 0 bases, with 5 bases left between them. The CDR3 region is CAWSVGANYGYTF. In DNA form, the CDR3 reads TGTGCCTGGAGTGTTGGGGCTAACTATGGCTACACCTTC.

This clonotype was counted at least ten times. The chain combines TRBV12-3 or TRBV12-4 with TRBJ1-1, with 8 bases aligning to TRBD1. The CDR3 has 15 amino acids. Trimming removed 8 bases from V and 1 base from J; junction bases left unmatched: 9. The CDR3 protein is CASFGSDRANTEAFF. As DNA, the CDR3 is TGTGCCAGCTTTGGTTCGGACAGGGCGAACACTGAAGCTTTCTTT.

This clonotype was recorded at least ten times. V is TRBV29-1 and J is TRBJ2-2, with D uncertain. Per the germline V gene, CDR1 is SQVTM and CDR2 is ANQGSEA. The V and J ends lost 1 base and 2 bases respectively, with 14 bases between them. The CDR3 sequence is 16 residues long. In nucleotides, the CDR3 is TGCAGCGTTGAAGCTCTAACAACCCCTAACACCGGGGAGCTGTTTTTT. It codes for CSVEALTTPNTGELFF.

This clonotype was observed at least ten times. V gene TRBV5-1 combines with J gene TRBJ2-3; the D is unclear. Looked up from germline, CDR1 is SGHRS and CDR2 is YFSETQ. With 5 bases removed from V and 0 bases from J, the gap between germline ends came to 7 bases. The CDR3 has 13 residues. CDR3 amino acids: CASSRLSTDTQYF. Here the CDR3 DNA reads TGCGCCAGCAGTAGGCTCAGCACAGATACGCAGTATTTT. The variable domain in full, completed from reference TRBV5-1 and TRBJ2-3, reads KAGVTQTPRYLIKTRGQQVTLSCSPISGHRSVSWYQQTPGQGLQFLFEYFSETQRNKGNFPGRFSGRQFSNSRSEMNVSTLELGDSALYLCASSRLSTDTQYFGPGTRLTVL.

This clonotype was seen at least ten times. The V and J genes are TRBV3-1 and TRBJ2-3; 8 bases are a match to TRBD2. The CDR3 is 14 residues long. The junction had 4 bases not matched to a gene; V was cut back by 5 bases and J by 3 bases. Germline lookup yields CDR1 LGHDT and CDR2 YNNKEL (reference sequence). In DNA, the CDR3 is TGTGCCAGCAGCGGACTAGCAGGGACAGATACGCAGTATTTT. Residues: CASSGLAGTDTQYF.

This clonotype was observed at least ten times. The rearrangement uses TRBV5-6 and TRBJ2-5; 12 bases agree with TRBD2. V lost 2 bases to trimming and J lost 5 bases; unmatched junction nucleotides: 7. Germline CDR1 is SGHDT and CDR2 is YYEEEE. This CDR3 comprises 16 residues. CDR3 nucleotide sequence: TGTGCCAGCAGCTTAAAGACTAGCGGGAGCAGGGAGACCCAGTACTTC. The encoded protein is CASSLKTSGSRETQYF.

This clonotype has at least ten counts. This chain links TRBV7-9 with TRBJ1-1, with a possible D match to TRBD1 (6 bases). The CDR3 contains 15 residues. Trimming took 1 base from V and 2 from J, leaving 11 bases between them. Germline-derived CDR1 and CDR2 are SEHNR and FQNEAQ (reference sequence). CDR3: CASSLGVQGNTEAFF. CDR3 nucleotides: TGTGCCAGCAGCTTAGGGGTACAGGGCAACACTGAAGCTTTCTTT.

This clonotype was observed many times. An end of the junction differs from the germline gene, which may be a read error. V is TRBV29-1 and J is TRBJ1-1; 10 nucleotides match TRBD1. CDR3 length: 9 amino acids. The germline gives CDR1 SQVTM, CDR2 ANQGSEA. The CDR3 is CSVGGTGAF. The CDR3 region has the DNA TGCAGCGTTGGAGGGACAGGGGCTTTT. The full variable domain, with the rest looked up from reference TRBV29-1 and TRBJ1-1, is SAVISQKPSRDICQRGTSLTIQCQVDSQVTMMFWYRQQPGQSLTLIATANQGSEATYESGFVIDKFPISRPNLTFSTLTVSNMSPEDSSIYLCSVGGTGAFGQGTRLTVV.

The table lists this clonotype with many counts. V and J are TRBV20-1 and TRBJ2-1, with D tentatively TRBD1 (6 bases). Germline V gene data show CDR1 as DFQATT and CDR2 as SNEGSKA (reference sequence). The CDR3 runs 14 residues. Deletions cut 7 bases from V and 0 bases from J, with 13 bases between. The CDR3 DNA reads TGCAGTGTCGGGGACATTAGCTCCTACAATGAGCAGTTCTTC. Translating gives CSVGDISSYNEQFF.